This T cell receptor (gamma chain) was obtained from a study of γδ T cells in repeated Plasmodium falciparum infection. This clone was detected many times. TCRdb processed the multiplex PCR reads again with the CATT caller. There are roughly 13,000 gamma-chain clones in the sample; roughly 1.7% occur only once, and 25% to 30% lies in the top ten. Gammadelta T cells were flow-sorted from PBMC into Vgamma9/Vdelta2+ and Vdelta2-negative populations for bulk analysis. Germline V gene lookup returns CDR1 VINAFY and CDR2 YDVSNSKD. V gave up 0 bases and J gave up 3 bases; unmatched junction bases: 8. This CDR3 is 15 amino acids long.

What was sequenced was gamma-delta T cells from blood. The chain uses TRGV5 and TRGJ1 or TRGJ2. This receptor was taken from a pool of human donors (malaria-infected and uninfected, not separated). This CDR3 reads CATWDRQRRYYKKLF. The CDR3 nucleotides are TGTGCCACCTGGGACAGGCAACGCCGTTATTATAAGAAACTCTTT.